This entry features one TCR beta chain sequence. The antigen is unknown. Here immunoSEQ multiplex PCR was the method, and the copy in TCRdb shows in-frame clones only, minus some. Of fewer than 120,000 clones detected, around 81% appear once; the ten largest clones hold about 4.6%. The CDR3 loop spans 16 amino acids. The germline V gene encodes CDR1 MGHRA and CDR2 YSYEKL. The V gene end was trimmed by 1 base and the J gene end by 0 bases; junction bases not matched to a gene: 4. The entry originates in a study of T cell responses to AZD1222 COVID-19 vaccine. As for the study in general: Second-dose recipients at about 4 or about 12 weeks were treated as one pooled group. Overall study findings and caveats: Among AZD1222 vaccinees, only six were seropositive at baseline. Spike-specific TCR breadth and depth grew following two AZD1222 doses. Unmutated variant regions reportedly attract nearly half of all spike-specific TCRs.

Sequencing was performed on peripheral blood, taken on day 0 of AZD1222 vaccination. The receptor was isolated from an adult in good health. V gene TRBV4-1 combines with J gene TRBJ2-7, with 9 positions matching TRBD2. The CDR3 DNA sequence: TGCGCCAGCAGCCAAGGCAGCGGGGGGTACTCCTACGAGCAGTACTTC. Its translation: CASSQGSGGYSYEQYF.